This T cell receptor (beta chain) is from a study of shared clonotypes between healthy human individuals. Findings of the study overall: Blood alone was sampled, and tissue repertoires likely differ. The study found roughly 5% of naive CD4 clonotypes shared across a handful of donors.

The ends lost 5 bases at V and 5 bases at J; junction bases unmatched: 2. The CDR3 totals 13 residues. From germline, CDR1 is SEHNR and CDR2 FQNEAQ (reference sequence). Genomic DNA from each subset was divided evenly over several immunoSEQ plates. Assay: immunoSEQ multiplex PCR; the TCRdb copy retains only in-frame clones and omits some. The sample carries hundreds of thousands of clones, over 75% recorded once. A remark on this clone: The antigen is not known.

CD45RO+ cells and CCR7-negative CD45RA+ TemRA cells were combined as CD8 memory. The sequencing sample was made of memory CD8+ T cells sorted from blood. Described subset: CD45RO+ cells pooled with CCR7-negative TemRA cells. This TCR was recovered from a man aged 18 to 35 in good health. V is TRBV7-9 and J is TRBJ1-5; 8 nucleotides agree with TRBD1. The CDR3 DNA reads TGTGCCAGCAGCGCGGACAGGGATCAGCCCCAGCATTTT. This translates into CASSADRDQPQHF.